This T cell receptor beta chain was identified in a study of persistence of HIV-infected CD4 T cells. For the study at large: Blood samples, up to 180 mL, came from multiple time points, except a couple of leukapheresis donors sampled once.

Anti-CD3/anti-CD28 beads served as a nonspecific positive control stimulus. CD4+ T cells upregulating both CD40 ligand and CD69 were sorted as responding cells. Sequencing used immunoSEQ version 4 in survey mode. Generated by immunoSEQ multiplex PCR, the TCRdb table keeps only in-frame clones and is missing some. The sample lists 40,000 to 45,000 clones, about 89% seen once, with 0.85% to 1.3% in the top ten. V was pared by 4 bases and J by 0 bases, with 10 bases between. The CDR3 loop spans 15 amino acids. CDR1 KGHSH and CDR2 LQKENI come from the germline V gene. Turning to this clone: The antigen is unknown.

The sample here was CD4+ T cells sorted from PBMCs after 18-hour stimulation, taken from a patient who received antiretroviral therapy. The chain joins TRBV18 to TRBJ1-3; D may be TRBD1 (6 bases). The clonotype was recovered from an adult man with HIV who was CMV-seropositive. DNA of the CDR3: TGTGCCAGCTCACAGGGGGGCCTCTCTGGAAACACCATATATTTT. Its translation: CASSQGGLSGNTIYF.